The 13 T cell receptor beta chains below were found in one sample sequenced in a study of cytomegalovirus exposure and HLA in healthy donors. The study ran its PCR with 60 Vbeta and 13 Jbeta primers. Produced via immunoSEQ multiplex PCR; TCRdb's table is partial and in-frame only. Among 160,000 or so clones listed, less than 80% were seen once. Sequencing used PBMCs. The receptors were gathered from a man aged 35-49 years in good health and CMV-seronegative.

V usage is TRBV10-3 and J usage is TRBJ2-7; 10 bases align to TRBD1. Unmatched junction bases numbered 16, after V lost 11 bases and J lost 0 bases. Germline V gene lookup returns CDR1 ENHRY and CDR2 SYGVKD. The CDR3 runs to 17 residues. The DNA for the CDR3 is TGTGCCGCCCAAAAAAGACACGACAGGGGGCTCTCCTACGAGCAGTACTTC. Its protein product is CAAQKRHDRGLSYEQYF.

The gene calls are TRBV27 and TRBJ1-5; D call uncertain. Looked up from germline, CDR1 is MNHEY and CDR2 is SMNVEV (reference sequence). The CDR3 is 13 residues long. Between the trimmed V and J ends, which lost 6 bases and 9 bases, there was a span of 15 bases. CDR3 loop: CASRLGGSRPQHF. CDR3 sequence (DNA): TGTGCCAGCAGGCTGGGAGGGTCTCGGCCCCAGCATTTT.

The DNA for the CDR3 is TGTGCCAGCAGCTTAGATATAGCGGGAGCCTACGAGCAGTACTTC. Its protein product is CASSLDIAGAYEQYF. The chain joins TRBV7-9 to TRBJ2-7; 9 bases match TRBD2. Germline V lookup: CDR1 SEHNR, CDR2 FQNEAQ (reference sequence). V dropped 1 base and J dropped 2; count of bases not matched to a gene: 3. CDR3 size: 15 residues.

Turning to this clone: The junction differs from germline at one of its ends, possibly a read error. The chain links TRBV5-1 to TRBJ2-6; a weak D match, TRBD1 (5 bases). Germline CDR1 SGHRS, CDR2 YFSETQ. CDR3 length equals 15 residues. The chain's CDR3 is CASSLAGSGANGLTF. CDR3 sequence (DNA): TGCGCCAGCAGCTTGGCAGGATCTGGGGCCAACGGCCTGACTTTC.

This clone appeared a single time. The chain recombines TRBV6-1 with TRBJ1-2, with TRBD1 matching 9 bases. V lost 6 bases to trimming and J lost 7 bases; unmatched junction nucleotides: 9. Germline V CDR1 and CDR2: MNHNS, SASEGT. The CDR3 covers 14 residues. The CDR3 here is CASRRDRVIVGYTF. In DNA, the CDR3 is TGTGCCAGCAGGAGGGACAGGGTTATTGTTGGCTACACCTTC.

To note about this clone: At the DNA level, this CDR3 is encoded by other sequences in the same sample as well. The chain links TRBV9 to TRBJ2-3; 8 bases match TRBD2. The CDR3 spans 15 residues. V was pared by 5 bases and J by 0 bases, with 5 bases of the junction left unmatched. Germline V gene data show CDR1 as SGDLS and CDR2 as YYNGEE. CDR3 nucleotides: TGTGCCAGCAGTACTAGCGGAAGTAGCACAGATACGCAGTATTTT. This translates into CASSTSGSSTDTQYF.

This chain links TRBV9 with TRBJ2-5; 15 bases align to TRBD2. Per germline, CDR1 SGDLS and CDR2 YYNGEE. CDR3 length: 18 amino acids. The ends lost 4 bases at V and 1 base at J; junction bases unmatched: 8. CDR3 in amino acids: CASSPGTSGRWSQETQYF. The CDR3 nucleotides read TGTGCCAGCAGCCCCGGGACTAGCGGGAGGTGGAGCCAAGAGACCCAGTACTTC.

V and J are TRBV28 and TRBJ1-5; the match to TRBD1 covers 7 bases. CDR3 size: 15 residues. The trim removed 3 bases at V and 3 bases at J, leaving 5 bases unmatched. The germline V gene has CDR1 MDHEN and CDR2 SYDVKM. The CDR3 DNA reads TGTGCCAGCAGTTTTTCAGGGGGATACAATCAGCCCCAGCATTTT. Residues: CASSFSGGYNQPQHF.

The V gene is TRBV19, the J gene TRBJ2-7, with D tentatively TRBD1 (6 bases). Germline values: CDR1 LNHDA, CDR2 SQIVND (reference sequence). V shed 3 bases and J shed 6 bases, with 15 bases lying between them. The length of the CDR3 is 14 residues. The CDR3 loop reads CASSIGSGAGEQYF. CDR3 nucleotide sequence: TGTGCCAGTAGTATCGGGTCAGGGGCTGGCGAGCAGTACTTC.

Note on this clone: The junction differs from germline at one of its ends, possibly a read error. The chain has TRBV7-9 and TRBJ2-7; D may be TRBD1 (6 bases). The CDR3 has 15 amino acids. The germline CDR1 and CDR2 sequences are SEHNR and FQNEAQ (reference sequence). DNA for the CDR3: TGTTCCAGCAGCTTTAGGGGCAGGGGACCTTACGAGCAGTACTTC. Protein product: CSSSFRGRGPYEQYF.

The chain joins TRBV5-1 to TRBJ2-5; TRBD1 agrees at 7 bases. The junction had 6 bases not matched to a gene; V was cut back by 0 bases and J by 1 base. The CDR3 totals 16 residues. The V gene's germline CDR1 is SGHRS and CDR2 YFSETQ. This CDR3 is CASSLGPGQAQETQYF. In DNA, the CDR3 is TGCGCCAGCAGCTTGGGACCAGGACAGGCCCAAGAGACCCAGTACTTC. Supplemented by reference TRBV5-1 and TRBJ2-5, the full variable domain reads KAGVTQTPRYLIKTRGQQVTLSCSPISGHRSVSWYQQTPGQGLQFLFEYFSETQRNKGNFPGRFSGRQFSNSRSEMNVSTLELGDSALYLCASSLGPGQAQETQYFGPGTRLLVL.

The chain's CDR3 is CASSPPAGGEFGAFF. The CDR3 nucleotides are TGTGCCAGCAGCCCTCCTGCAGGGGGCGAGTTTGGAGCTTTCTTT. The rearrangement links TRBV7-9 to TRBJ1-1, with 8 bases lining up with TRBD1. The CDR3 contains 15 residues. Germline V gene lookup returns CDR1 SEHNR and CDR2 FQNEAQ (reference sequence). V gave up 5 bases and J gave up 10 bases; unmatched junction bases: 15.

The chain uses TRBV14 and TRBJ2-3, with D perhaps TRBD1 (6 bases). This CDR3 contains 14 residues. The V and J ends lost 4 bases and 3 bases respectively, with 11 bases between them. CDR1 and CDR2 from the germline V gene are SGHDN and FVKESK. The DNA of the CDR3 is TGTGCCAGCAGCCTCCGGGACAAGACAGATACGCAGTATTTT. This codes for CASSLRDKTDTQYF.